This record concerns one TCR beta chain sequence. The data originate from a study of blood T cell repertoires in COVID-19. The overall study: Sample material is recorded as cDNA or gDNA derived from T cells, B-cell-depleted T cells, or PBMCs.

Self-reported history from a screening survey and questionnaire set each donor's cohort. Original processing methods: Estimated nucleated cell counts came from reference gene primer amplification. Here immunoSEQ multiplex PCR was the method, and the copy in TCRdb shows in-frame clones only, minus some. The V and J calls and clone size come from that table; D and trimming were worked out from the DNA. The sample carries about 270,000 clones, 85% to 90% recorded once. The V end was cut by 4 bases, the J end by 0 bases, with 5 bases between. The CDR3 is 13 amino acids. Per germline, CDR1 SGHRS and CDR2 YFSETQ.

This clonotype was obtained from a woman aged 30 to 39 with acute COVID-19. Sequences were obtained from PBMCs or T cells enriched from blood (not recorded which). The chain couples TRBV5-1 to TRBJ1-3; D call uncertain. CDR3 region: CASSELSGNTIYF. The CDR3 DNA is TGCGCCAGCAGCGAGCTCTCTGGAAACACCATATATTTT.